The entry below describes one T cell receptor (beta chain). Its antigen is not identified. These data are taken from a study of CD8+CD57+ T cells in acquired aplastic anemia. Study-level background: DNA per sorted CD4+ or CD8+ sample ranged about 0.19 to 30 ug, averaging 3.2 ug.

The use of genomic DNA as template underpinned the TCR beta VDJ and CDR3 profiling. A single record per CDR3 protein comes from TCRdb applying MiXCR to the reads. Among roughly 93,000 distinct CDR3 sequences, 65% to 70% were seen once, and the ten largest hold less than 75%. Findings of the study overall: Almost 30 CD8+ CDR3 sequences occurred in both the patients and the controls. Levels of CD8+ Simpson's diversity were not significantly distinct in patients versus controls.

Germline V gene data show CDR1 as LGHDT and CDR2 as YNNKEL (reference sequence). V lost 4 bases, J lost 7 bases, and 6 bases stayed unmatched. This CDR3 spans 16 amino acids. Individuals selected for sequencing had exhibited CD8+CD57+ cell expansion on flow cytometry. Severe acquired aplastic anemia was present in all patients. The rearrangement uses TRBV3-1 and TRBJ1-6, with 11 bases that match TRBD1. Input material: sorted CD4+, CD8+, or CD8+CD57+ T cells (not recorded which) from PBMCs. The clonotype comes from a human donor with aplastic anemia. CDR3 region: CASSRTGGGINSPLHF. For the CDR3, the DNA is TGTGCCAGCAGCCGGACAGGGGGCGGAATAAATTCACCCCTCCACTTT.